This T cell receptor (beta chain) was identified during a study of response to subunit inactivated influenza vaccine. The CDR3 is made up of 13 amino acids. Trimming shortened V by 6 bases and J by 0 bases, and 9 bases separated the two germline ends. CDR1 DFQATT and CDR2 SNEGSKA come from the germline V gene (reference sequence). MiXCR, run by TCRdb on the RT-PCR reads, gives a single entry per CDR3 protein. Of under 850,000 distinct CDR3 sequences in the sample, around 18% were seen once. The sample holds many counts of this clonotype. The material was PBMCs from blood, obtained roughly 5 days after vaccination. V and J are TRBV20-1 and TRBJ2-4; no reliable D call. The origin of this receptor is a man aged 45 to 65 who received an inactivated influenza vaccine. This chain's CDR3 is CSASREAKNIQYF. The DNA for the CDR3 is TGCAGTGCCAGCAGAGAAGCCAAAAACATTCAGTACTTC.